The 24 T cell receptor beta chains listed next were all sequenced from one sample in a study of cytomegalovirus exposure and HLA in healthy donors. A multiplex PCR was run with 60 Vbeta primers and 13 Jbeta primers. TCRdb's table, derived via immunoSEQ multiplex PCR, lists solely in-frame clones and lacks some. The sample carries approximately 170,000 clones, around 62% recorded once. The sequencing input was PBMCs. The source of these receptors is a middle-aged man in good health and CMV-seronegative.

V usage is TRBV7-9 and J usage is TRBJ1-2; TRBD1 might be the D (6 bases). In germline, CDR1 is SEHNR, CDR2 FQNEAQ (reference sequence). The CDR3 is made up of 16 amino acids. V was cut by 1 base and J by 0 bases, with 12 bases left in between. CDR3 region: CASSLGGQGSNYGYTF. In nucleotides, the CDR3 is TGTGCCAGCAGCTTAGGTGGGCAGGGGTCTAACTATGGCTACACCTTC.

This clone was observed once. The chain uses TRBV7-9 and TRBJ2-1; D remains ambiguous. With 4 bases removed from V and 6 bases from J, the gap between germline ends came to 13 bases. Germline V gene data show CDR1 as SEHNR and CDR2 as FQNEAQ (reference sequence). CDR3 length: 14 amino acids. In DNA form, the CDR3 reads TGTGCCAGCAGCTCCTACAGTACCCCCAATGAGCAGTTCTTC. It is translated as CASSSYSTPNEQFF. Together with reference TRBV7-9 and TRBJ2-1, the CDR3 gives the full variable domain: DTGVSQNPRHKITKRGQNVTFRCDPISEHNRLYWYRQTLGQGPEFLTYFQNEAQLEKSRLLSDRFSAERPKGSFSTLEIQRTEQGDSAMYLCASSSYSTPNEQFFGPGTRLTVL.

This clone was found a few times. This sample also contains other DNA sequences that code for the same CDR3. J is TRBJ1-4 and V is TRBV5-6, with a weak D call TRBD1 (5 bases). Between the trimmed V and J ends, which lost 0 bases and 7 bases, there was a span of 10 bases. CDR1 is SGHDT and CDR2 is YYEEEE in the germline V gene. The CDR3 length is 14 residues. The CDR3 reads CASSLGRGFEKLFF. CDR3 nucleotide sequence: TGTGCCAGCAGCTTGGGTCGGGGGTTTGAAAAACTGTTTTTT. Filled out from reference TRBV5-6 and TRBJ1-4, the complete variable domain reads DAGVTQSPTHLIKTRGQQVTLRCSPKSGHDTVSWYQQALGQGPQFIFQYYEEEERQRGNFPDRFSGHQFPNYSSELNVNALLLGDSALYLCASSLGRGFEKLFFGSGTQLSVL.

The sample holds a few counts of this clone. The chain couples TRBV5-1 to TRBJ2-5; TRBD1 might be the D (7 bases). V was cut by 0 bases and J by 1 base, with 16 bases left in between. Per germline, CDR1 SGHRS and CDR2 YFSETQ. The CDR3 covers 17 residues. This CDR3 is CASSLDSSRGAQETQYF. CDR3 bases: TGCGCCAGCAGCTTGGACTCTAGCAGGGGGGCCCAAGAGACCCAGTACTTC.

The V gene is TRBV6-5, the J gene TRBJ1-2; no definite D call. The germline V gene encodes CDR1 MNHEY and CDR2 SVGAGI. CDR3 length: 15 residues. Trimming cost V 6 bases and J 6 bases, with 20 bases left between them. DNA of the CDR3: TGTGCCAGCAGCCGAGGATCTTCGGAGGGTCATGGCTACACCTTC. Translating it yields CASSRGSSEGHGYTF.

The CDR3: CAISEITGSLRETQYF. The CDR3 DNA sequence: TGTGCCATCAGTGAGATAACAGGGTCCCTCCGGGAGACCCAGTACTTC. This chain joins TRBV10-3 and TRBJ2-5; maybe TRBD1 (6 bases). CDR3 size: 16 residues. CDR1 ENHRY and CDR2 SYGVKD come from the germline V gene. Trimming shortened V by 2 bases and J by 5 bases, and 18 bases separated the two germline ends.

The chain uses TRBV7-9 and TRBJ1-4, with 7 bases that match TRBD1. The ends lost 5 bases at V and 7 bases at J; junction bases unmatched: 10. Per the germline V gene, CDR1 is SEHNR and CDR2 is FQNEAQ (reference sequence). There are 15 residues in the CDR3. The CDR3 spells CASSPETGTAEKLFF. The CDR3 DNA reads TGTGCCAGCAGCCCAGAAACCGGGACAGCTGAAAAACTGTTTTTT.

V is TRBV9 and J is TRBJ2-3; 7 positions agree with TRBD2. CDR1 and CDR2 from the germline V gene are SGDLS and YYNGEE. The trim removed 5 bases at V and 0 bases at J, leaving 12 bases unmatched. The CDR3 sequence is 17 residues long. The chain's CDR3 is CASSTSSGTTSTDTQYF. DNA of the CDR3: TGTGCCAGCAGTACTTCTAGTGGGACTACTAGCACAGATACGCAGTATTTT.

This clone has only one observation. The rearrangement links TRBV4-3 to TRBJ1-5, with 7 bases lining up with TRBD1. Germline-derived CDR1 and CDR2 are LGHNA and YSLEER. V was clipped by 3 bases and J by 0 bases; unmatched bases: 2. The CDR3 length is 15 residues. CDR3 loop: CASSQDRSSNQPQHF. The CDR3 region has the DNA TGCGCCAGCAGCCAGGACAGGAGTAGCAATCAGCCCCAGCATTTT.

J is TRBJ1-1 and V is TRBV19; 8 bases are shared with TRBD1. Losses at the gene ends were 3 bases for V and 6 bases for J; bases not matched to a gene: 12. Germline CDR1 is LNHDA and CDR2 is SQIVND (reference sequence). The CDR3 has 16 amino acids. CDR3 sequence reads: CASSIPLGTGGAEAFF. CDR3 nucleotide sequence: TGTGCCAGTAGTATTCCACTCGGGACAGGTGGGGCTGAAGCTTTCTTT.

This chain joins TRBV19 and TRBJ2-7, with 9 bases that match TRBD2. V trimming: 3 bases; J trimming: 6 bases; junction bases outside the gene matches: 0. Germline loops: CDR1 LNHDA, CDR2 SQIVND (reference sequence). The CDR3 has 12 amino acids. The CDR3 sequence is CASSMREGEQYF. The CDR3 DNA is TGTGCCAGTAGTATGCGGGAGGGCGAGCAGTACTTC.

This clone came up once. The chain joins TRBV11-3 to TRBJ2-7; 10 positions agree with TRBD1. CDR1 and CDR2 (germline): SGHNT, YENEEA. This CDR3 contains 12 residues. After removal of 8 bases from V and 4 bases from J, the junction contained 2 bases not matched to a gene. The CDR3 here is CASGTGAYEQYF. The CDR3 DNA follows: TGTGCCAGCGGGACAGGGGCATACGAGCAGTACTTC.

This rearrangement joins TRBV2 to TRBJ1-2; 9 bases align to TRBD1. The CDR3 is 15 residues long. Unmatched junction bases numbered 12, after V lost 6 bases and J lost 7 bases. Germline V lookup: CDR1 SNHLY, CDR2 FYNNEI. This CDR3 reads CASSRMGGQGGGYTF. CDR3 DNA: TGTGCCAGCAGCCGAATGGGGGGACAGGGAGGTGGCTACACCTTC. Full variable domain (outside the CDR3, taken from reference TRBV2 and TRBJ1-2): EPEVTQTPSHQVTQMGQEVILRCVPISNHLYFYWYRQILGQKVEFLVSFYNNEISEKSEIFDDQFSVERPDGSNFTLKIRSTKLEDSAMYFCASSRMGGQGGGYTFGSGTRLTVV.

The chain carries TRBV11-2 and TRBJ2-7; 9 bases line up with TRBD1. Germline V gene data show CDR1 as SGHAT and CDR2 as FQNNGV. This CDR3 is built from 13 residues. After removal of 5 bases from V and 3 bases from J, the junction contained 2 bases not matched to a gene. The CDR3 nucleotides are TGTGCCAGCAGCGGGGACAGGGTCTACGAGCAGTACTTC. This translates into CASSGDRVYEQYF.

Notes on this clone: This sample also contains other DNA sequences that code for the same CDR3. This chain links TRBV9 with TRBJ2-1; D is possibly TRBD2 (6 bases). Per germline, CDR1 SGDLS and CDR2 YYNGEE. V was cut by 0 bases and J by 0 bases, with 7 bases left in between. The CDR3 covers 15 residues. This CDR3 is CASSVVSGSYNEQFF. As DNA, the CDR3 is TGTGCCAGCAGCGTAGTTAGCGGCTCCTACAATGAGCAGTTCTTC.

V usage is TRBV6-1 and J usage is TRBJ1-2; 8 positions agree with TRBD1. The germline CDR1 and CDR2 sequences are MNHNS and SASEGT. The CDR3 has 15 amino acids. Trimming took 3 bases from V and 7 from J; bases not matched to a gene: 10. CDR3 in amino acids: CASSEAGGVTLGYTF. As DNA, the CDR3 is TGTGCCAGCAGTGAGGCAGGGGGCGTGACGCTTGGCTACACCTTC.

This clone came up a few times. The chain has TRBV6-1 and TRBJ2-5, with 10 bases lining up with TRBD2. V shed 5 bases, J shed 3 bases, and the junction held 6 bases outside the gene matches. The CDR3 length is 15 residues. Germline V gene lookup returns CDR1 MNHNS and CDR2 SASEGT. CDR3 DNA sequence: TGTGCCAGCAGTATACTAGCGGGGACCAAAGAGACCCAGTACTTC. As protein: CASSILAGTKETQYF.

V usage is TRBV7-9 and J usage is TRBJ1-1; D is ambiguous. Germline V CDR1 and CDR2: SEHNR, FQNEAQ (reference sequence). V lost 1 base, J lost 4 bases, and 7 bases lay in between. CDR3 length: 13 amino acids. CDR3 sequence: CASSLGSVTEAFF. The CDR3 DNA sequence: TGTGCCAGCAGCTTAGGCTCAGTCACTGAAGCTTTCTTT. Looking up the rest from reference TRBV7-9 and TRBJ1-1 gives the full variable domain: DTGVSQNPRHKITKRGQNVTFRCDPISEHNRLYWYRQTLGQGPEFLTYFQNEAQLEKSRLLSDRFSAERPKGSFSTLEIQRTEQGDSAMYLCASSLGSVTEAFFGQGTRLTVV.

The chain carries TRBV7-8 and TRBJ1-3; D gene unclear. Per the germline V gene, CDR1 is SGHVS and CDR2 is FQNEAQ. The ends were cut back, 1 base at V and 1 base at J, with 11 bases in the middle. CDR3 length equals 16 residues. CDR3 in DNA: TGTGCCAGCAGCTTAGGTTTCTCGGGGTCTGGAAACACCATATATTTT. This encodes CASSLGFSGSGNTIYF.

This clone was detected a few times. The chain employs TRBV5-4 and TRBJ2-7, with TRBD2 matching over 11 bases. After removal of 1 base from V and 6 bases from J, the junction contained 6 bases not matched to a gene. The length of the CDR3 is 15 residues. Looked up from germline, CDR1 is SGHNT and CDR2 is YYREEE (reference sequence). CDR3: CASSLRLAGGGEQYF. The CDR3 nucleotides are TGTGCCAGCAGCTTGCGCCTAGCGGGAGGAGGCGAGCAGTACTTC.

This sequence joins TRBV7-3 and TRBJ1-4; D gene uncertain. V lost 5 bases and J lost 0, with 10 bases in between. The CDR3 extends over 15 amino acids. CDR1 is SGHTA and CDR2 is FQGTGA in the germline V gene. CDR3 sequence reads: CASSPTATTNEKLFF. The CDR3 DNA follows: TGTGCCAGCAGCCCTACAGCTACAACTAATGAAAAACTGTTTTTT.

The rearrangement uses TRBV6-5 and TRBJ2-7; no reliable D call. The V end was cut by 0 bases, the J end by 2 bases, with 8 bases between. This CDR3 contains 14 residues. In germline, CDR1 is MNHEY, CDR2 SVGAGI. CDR3 in DNA: TGTGCCAGCAGTTACTCGACACGACCCTACGAGCAGTACTTC. Amino acid sequence: CASSYSTRPYEQYF.

The chain links TRBV6-6 to TRBJ2-5; 7 nucleotides align to TRBD2. This CDR3 comprises 16 residues. Losses at the gene ends were 0 bases for V and 1 base for J; bases not matched to a gene: 5. CDR1 and CDR2 from the germline V gene are MNHNY and SVGAGI (reference sequence). CDR3 sequence: CASSYSGGVSQETQYF. The CDR3 nucleotides read TGTGCCAGCAGTTACTCTGGGGGGGTGTCCCAAGAGACCCAGTACTTC.

The J gene is TRBJ2-3, the V gene TRBV30, with 7 positions matching TRBD1. Germline V gene lookup returns CDR1 GTSNPN and CDR2 SVGIG (reference sequence). CDR3 length: 14 amino acids. Trimming at V came to 1 base and at J to 9 bases, leaving 10 bases not matched to a gene. The CDR3 reads CAWSAVPTGATQYF. The CDR3 bases are TGTGCCTGGAGTGCAGTCCCCACAGGGGCCACGCAGTATTTT.